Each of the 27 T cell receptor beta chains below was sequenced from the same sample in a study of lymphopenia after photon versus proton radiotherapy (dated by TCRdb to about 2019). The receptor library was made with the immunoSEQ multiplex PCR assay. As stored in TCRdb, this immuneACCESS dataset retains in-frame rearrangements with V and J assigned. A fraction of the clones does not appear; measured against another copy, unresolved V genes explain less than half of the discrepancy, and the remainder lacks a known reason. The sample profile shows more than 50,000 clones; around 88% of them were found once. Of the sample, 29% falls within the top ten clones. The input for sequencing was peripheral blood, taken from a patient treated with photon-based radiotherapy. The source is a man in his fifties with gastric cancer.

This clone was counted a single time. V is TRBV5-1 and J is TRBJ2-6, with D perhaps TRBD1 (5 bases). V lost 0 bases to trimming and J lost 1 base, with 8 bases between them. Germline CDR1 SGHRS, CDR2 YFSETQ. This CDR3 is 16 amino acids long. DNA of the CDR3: TGCGCCAGCAGCTTGGTTTCAGGGTCTGGGGCCAACGTCCTGACTTTC. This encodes CASSLVSGSGANVLTF.

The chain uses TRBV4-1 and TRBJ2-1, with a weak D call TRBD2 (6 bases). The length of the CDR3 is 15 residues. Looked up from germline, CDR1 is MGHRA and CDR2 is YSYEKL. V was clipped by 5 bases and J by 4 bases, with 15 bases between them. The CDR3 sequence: CASSGEAGSYNEQFF. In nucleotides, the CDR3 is TGCGCCAGCAGCGGCGAAGCGGGTAGTTACAATGAGCAGTTCTTC.

The CDR3 bases are TGTGCCAGCAGCCAGGGGGGGGGACCCGAAGCTTTCTTT. Amino acids: CASSQGGGPEAFF. The chain employs TRBV4-2 and TRBJ1-1; D perhaps matches TRBD1 (5 bases). Germline V gene sequence: CDR1 LGHNA, CDR2 YNFKEQ. Trimming took 3 bases from V and 8 from J, leaving 13 bases between them. CDR3 length equals 13 residues.

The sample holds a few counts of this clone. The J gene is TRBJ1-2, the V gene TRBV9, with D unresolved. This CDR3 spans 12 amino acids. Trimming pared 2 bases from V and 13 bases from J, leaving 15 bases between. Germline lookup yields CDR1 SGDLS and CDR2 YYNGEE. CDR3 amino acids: CASSVPEVGLTF. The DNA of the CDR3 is TGTGCCAGCAGCGTCCCAGAAGTTGGACTCACCTTC. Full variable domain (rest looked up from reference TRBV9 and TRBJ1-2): DSGVTQTPKHLITATGQRVTLRCSPRSGDLSVYWYQQSLDQGLQFLIQYYNGEERAKGNILERFSAQQFPDLHSELNLSSLELGDSALYFCASSVPEVGLTFGSGTRLTVV.

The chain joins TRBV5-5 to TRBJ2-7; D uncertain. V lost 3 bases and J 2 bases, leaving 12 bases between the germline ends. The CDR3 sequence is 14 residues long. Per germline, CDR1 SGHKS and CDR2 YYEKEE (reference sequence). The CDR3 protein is CASSYLDGAYEQYF. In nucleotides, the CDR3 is TGTGCCAGCAGCTATCTGGACGGAGCCTACGAGCAGTACTTC.

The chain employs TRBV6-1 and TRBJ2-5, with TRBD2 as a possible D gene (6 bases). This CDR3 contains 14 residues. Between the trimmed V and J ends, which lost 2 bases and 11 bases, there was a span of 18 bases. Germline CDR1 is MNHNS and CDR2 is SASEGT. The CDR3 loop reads CASSERGLSEEQYF. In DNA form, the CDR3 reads TGTGCCAGCAGTGAAAGGGGACTCTCGGAGGAGCAGTACTTC.

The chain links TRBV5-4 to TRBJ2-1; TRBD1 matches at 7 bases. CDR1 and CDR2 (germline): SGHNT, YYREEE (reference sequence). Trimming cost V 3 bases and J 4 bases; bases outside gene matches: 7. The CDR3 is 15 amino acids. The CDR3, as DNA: TGTGCCAGCAGCTCCGGGACAGCGCTTTACAATGAGCAGTTCTTC. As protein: CASSSGTALYNEQFF.

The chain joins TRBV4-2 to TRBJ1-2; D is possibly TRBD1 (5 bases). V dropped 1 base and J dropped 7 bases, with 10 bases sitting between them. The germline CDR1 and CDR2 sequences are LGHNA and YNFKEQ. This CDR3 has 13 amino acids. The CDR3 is CASSQGQGSGYTF. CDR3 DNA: TGTGCCAGCAGCCAAGGTCAGGGATCTGGCTACACCTTC.

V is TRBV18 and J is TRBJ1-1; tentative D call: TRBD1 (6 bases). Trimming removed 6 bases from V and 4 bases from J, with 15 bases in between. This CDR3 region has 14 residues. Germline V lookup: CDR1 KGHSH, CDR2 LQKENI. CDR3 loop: CASSQQGLGTEAFF. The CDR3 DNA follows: TGTGCCAGCTCGCAGCAGGGGCTCGGCACTGAAGCTTTCTTT.

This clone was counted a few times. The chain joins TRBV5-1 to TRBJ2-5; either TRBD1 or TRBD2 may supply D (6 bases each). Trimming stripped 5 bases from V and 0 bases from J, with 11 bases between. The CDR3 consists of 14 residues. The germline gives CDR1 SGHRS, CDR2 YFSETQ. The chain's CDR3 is CASREGEDQETQYF. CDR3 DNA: TGCGCCAGCAGGGAGGGGGAGGACCAAGAGACCCAGTACTTC.

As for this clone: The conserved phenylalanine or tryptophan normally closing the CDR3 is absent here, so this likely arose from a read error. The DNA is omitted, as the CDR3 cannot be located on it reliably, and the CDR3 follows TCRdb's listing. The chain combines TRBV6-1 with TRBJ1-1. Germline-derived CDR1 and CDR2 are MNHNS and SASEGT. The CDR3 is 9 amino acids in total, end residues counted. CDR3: CASSEGGLS.

CDR3 residues: CASRPTLAGGGNEQFF. The CDR3 DNA reads as TGTGCCAGCAGGCCAACCCTAGCGGGAGGTGGCAATGAGCAGTTCTTC. The chain carries TRBV7-8 and TRBJ2-1, with TRBD2 matching 11 bases. This CDR3 has 16 amino acids. The germline gives CDR1 SGHVS, CDR2 FQNEAQ. The V segment lost 6 bases and the J segment 6 bases; nucleotides outside the gene matches: 10.

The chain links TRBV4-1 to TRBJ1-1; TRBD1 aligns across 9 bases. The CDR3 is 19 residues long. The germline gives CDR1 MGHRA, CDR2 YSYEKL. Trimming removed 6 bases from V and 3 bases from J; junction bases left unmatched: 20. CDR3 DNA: TGCGCCAGCAGAGAGAGAGATCTGGGGGGTTGGGACAGGGACACTGAAGCTTTCTTT. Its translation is CASRERDLGGWDRDTEAFF.

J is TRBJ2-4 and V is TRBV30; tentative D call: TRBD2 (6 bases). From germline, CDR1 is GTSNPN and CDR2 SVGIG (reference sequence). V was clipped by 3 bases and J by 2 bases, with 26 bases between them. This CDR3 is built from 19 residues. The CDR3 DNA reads TGTGCCTGGAGCCCAAGCGGCCTCCGAACAGGAGGGTCCAAAAACATTCAGTACTTC. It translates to CAWSPSGLRTGGSKNIQYF.

The CDR3 reads CASSPGGNEQFF. The CDR3 DNA reads as TGTGCCAGCAGCCCAGGAGGTAATGAGCAGTTCTTC. The chain links TRBV7-6 to TRBJ2-1; D is perhaps TRBD2 (5 bases). The germline gives CDR1 SGHVS, CDR2 FNYEAQ. The CDR3 contains 12 residues. Trimming cost V 5 bases and J 7 bases, with 9 bases left between them.

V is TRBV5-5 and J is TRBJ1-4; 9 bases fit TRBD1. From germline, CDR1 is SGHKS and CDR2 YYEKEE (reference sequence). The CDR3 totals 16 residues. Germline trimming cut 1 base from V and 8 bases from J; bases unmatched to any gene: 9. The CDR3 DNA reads TGTGCCAGCAGCTTGCCAACGACAGGGGGAACGGAAAAACTGTTTTTT. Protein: CASSLPTTGGTEKLFF.

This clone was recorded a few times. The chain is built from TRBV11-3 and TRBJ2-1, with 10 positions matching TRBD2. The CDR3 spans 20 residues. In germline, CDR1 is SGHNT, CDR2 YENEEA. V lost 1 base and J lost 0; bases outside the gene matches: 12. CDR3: CASSLGGYGLAESSYNEQFF. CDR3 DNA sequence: TGTGCCAGCAGCTTAGGGGGCTACGGACTAGCGGAAAGCTCCTACAATGAGCAGTTCTTC.

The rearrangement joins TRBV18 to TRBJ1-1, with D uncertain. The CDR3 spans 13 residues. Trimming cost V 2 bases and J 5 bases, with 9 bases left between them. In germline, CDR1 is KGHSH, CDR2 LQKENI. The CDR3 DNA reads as TGTGCCAGCTCACCAGGAGTTCGGACTGAAGCTTTCTTT. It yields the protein CASSPGVRTEAFF.

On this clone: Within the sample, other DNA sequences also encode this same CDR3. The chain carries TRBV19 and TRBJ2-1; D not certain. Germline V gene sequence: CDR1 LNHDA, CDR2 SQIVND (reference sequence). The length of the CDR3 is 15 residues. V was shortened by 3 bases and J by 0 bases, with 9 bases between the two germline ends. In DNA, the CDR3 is TGTGCCAGTAGTATCGGGCCGAGCTCCTACAATGAGCAGTTCTTC. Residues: CASSIGPSSYNEQFF.

The CDR3 coding sequence is TGTGCCAGTAGTAATCCAGGGGATTGGGCTAATGAAAAACTGTTTTTT. Translating it yields CASSNPGDWANEKLFF. The chain is built from TRBV19 and TRBJ1-4; perhaps TRBD1 as D (6 bases). Germline V gene data show CDR1 as LNHDA and CDR2 as SQIVND (reference sequence). V was shortened by 4 bases and J by 3 bases, with 15 bases between the two germline ends. The CDR3 consists of 16 residues.

CDR3 loop: CASRSGQGADYGYTF. The CDR3 region has the DNA TGTGCCAGCAGGTCGGGACAGGGGGCTGACTATGGCTACACCTTC. The chain recombines TRBV6-1 with TRBJ1-2; 12 positions match TRBD1. The V segment lost 6 bases and the J segment 3 bases; nucleotides outside the gene matches: 5. In germline, CDR1 is MNHNS, CDR2 SASEGT. There are 15 residues in the CDR3.

CDR3 residues: CASSLYGLNSGANVLTF. CDR3 sequence (DNA): TGTGCCAGCAGCTTGTATGGGCTTAACTCTGGGGCCAACGTCCTGACTTTC. The chain is built from TRBV11-2 and TRBJ2-6; no clear D gene. CDR3 length: 17 amino acids. Between the trimmed V and J ends, which lost 3 bases and 0 bases, there was a span of 12 bases. In germline, CDR1 is SGHAT, CDR2 FQNNGV.

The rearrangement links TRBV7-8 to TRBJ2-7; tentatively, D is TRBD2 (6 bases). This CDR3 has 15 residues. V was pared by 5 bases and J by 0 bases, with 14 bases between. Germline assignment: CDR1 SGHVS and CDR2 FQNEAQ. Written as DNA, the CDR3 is TGTGCCAGCAGCCGGTCGGGGGTCAGCTCCTACGAGCAGTACTTC. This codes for CASSRSGVSSYEQYF.

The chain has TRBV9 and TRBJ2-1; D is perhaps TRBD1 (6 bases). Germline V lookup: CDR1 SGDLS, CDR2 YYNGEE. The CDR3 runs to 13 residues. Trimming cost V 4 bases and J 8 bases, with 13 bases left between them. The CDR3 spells CASSYRGGYEQFF. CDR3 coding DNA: TGTGCCAGCAGCTACCGTGGGGGCTATGAGCAGTTCTTC.

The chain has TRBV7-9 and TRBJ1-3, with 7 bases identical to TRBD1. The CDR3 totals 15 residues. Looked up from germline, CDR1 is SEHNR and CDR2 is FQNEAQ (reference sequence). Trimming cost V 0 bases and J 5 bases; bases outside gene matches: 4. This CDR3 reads CASSLATGLRNTIYF. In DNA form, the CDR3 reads TGTGCCAGCAGCTTAGCGACAGGGTTAAGAAACACCATATATTTT.

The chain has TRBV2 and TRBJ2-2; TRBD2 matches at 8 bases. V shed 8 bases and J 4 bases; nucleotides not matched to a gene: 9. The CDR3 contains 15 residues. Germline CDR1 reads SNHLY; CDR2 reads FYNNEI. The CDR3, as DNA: TGTGCCAGCCAGCGGGAGCCCCCGGGCACCGGGGAGCTGTTTTTT. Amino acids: CASQREPPGTGELFF.

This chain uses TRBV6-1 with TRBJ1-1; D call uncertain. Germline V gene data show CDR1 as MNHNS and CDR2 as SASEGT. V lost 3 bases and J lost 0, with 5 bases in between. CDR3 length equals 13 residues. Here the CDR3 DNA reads TGTGCCAGCAGTGATCGAGTGAACACTGAAGCTTTCTTT. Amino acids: CASSDRVNTEAFF.